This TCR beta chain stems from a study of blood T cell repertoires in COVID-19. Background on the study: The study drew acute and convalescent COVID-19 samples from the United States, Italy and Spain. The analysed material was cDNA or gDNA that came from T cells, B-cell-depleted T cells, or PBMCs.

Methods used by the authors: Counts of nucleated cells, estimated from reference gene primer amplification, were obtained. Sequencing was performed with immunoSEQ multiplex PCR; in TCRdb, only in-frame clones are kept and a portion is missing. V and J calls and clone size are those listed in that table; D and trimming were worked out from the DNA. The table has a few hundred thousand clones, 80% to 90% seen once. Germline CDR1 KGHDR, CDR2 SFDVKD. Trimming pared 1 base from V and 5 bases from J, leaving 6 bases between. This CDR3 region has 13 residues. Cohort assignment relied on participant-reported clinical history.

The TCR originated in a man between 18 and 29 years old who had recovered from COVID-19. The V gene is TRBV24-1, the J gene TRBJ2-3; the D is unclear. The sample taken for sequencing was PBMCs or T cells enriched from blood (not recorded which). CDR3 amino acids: CATSDFAEDTQYF. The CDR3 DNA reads TGTGCCACCAGTGATTTCGCGGAAGATACGCAGTATTTT.